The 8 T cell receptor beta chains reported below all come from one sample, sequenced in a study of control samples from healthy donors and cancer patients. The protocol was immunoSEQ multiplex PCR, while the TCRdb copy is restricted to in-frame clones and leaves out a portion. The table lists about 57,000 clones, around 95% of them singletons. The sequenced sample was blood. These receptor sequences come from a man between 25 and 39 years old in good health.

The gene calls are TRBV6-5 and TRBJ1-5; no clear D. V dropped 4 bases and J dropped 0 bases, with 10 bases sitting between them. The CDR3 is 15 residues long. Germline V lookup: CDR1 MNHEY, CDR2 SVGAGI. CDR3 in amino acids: CASSLRRNSNQPQHF. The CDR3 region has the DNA TGTGCCAGCAGTTTAAGACGAAATAGCAATCAGCCCCAGCATTTT.

The CDR3 DNA reads as TGTGCCAGCAGTAAGCGGAACTCCTACGAGCAGTACTTC. This translates into CASSKRNSYEQYF. The chain employs TRBV27 and TRBJ2-7, with D possibly being TRBD2 (5 bases). The CDR3 runs to 13 residues. Germline V gene sequence: CDR1 MNHEY, CDR2 SMNVEV (reference sequence). V was clipped by 5 bases and J by 0 bases, with 8 bases between them.

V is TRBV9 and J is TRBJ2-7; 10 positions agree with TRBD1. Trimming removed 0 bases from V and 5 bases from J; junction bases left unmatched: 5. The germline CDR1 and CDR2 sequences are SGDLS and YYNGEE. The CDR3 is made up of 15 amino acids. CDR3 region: CASSVADRGRDEQYF. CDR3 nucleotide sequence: TGTGCCAGCAGCGTAGCGGACAGGGGGAGGGACGAGCAGTACTTC.

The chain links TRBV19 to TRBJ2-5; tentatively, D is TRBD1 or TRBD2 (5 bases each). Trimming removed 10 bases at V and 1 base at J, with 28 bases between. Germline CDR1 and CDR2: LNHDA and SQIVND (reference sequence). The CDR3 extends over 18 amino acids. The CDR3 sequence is CATTPRGFGSPLQETQYF. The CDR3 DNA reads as TGTGCCACTACACCCCGGGGCTTCGGTTCCCCTCTCCAAGAGACCCAGTACTTC.

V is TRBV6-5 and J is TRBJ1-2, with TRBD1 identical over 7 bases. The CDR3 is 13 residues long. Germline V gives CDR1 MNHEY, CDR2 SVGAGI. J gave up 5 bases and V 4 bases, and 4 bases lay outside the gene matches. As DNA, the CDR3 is TGTGCCAGCAGTTGGCAGGGGGGTTATGGCTACACCTTC. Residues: CASSWQGGYGYTF.

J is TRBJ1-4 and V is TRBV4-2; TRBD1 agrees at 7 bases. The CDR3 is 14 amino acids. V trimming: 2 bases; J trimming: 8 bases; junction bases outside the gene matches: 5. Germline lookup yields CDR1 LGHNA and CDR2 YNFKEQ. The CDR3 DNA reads TGTGCCAGCAGCCAAAACAGGGGACAGGAAAAACTGTTTTTT. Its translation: CASSQNRGQEKLFF.

CDR3 DNA sequence: TGTGCCAGCACGGTCGCGACTAGCGGGAGGTCCTACGAGCAGTACTTC. Translating it yields CASTVATSGRSYEQYF. The rearrangement joins TRBV28 to TRBJ2-7, with 13 nucleotides matching TRBD2. The germline V gene has CDR1 MDHEN and CDR2 SYDVKM. The CDR3 runs to 16 residues. With 7 bases clipped from V and 1 base from J, the junction kept 7 bases outside the gene matches.

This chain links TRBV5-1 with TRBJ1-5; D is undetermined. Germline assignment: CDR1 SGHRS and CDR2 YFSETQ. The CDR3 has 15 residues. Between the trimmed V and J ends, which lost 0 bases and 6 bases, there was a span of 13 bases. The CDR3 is CASSLGESEAQPQHF. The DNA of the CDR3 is TGCGCCAGCAGCTTGGGGGAGAGTGAGGCTCAGCCCCAGCATTTT.